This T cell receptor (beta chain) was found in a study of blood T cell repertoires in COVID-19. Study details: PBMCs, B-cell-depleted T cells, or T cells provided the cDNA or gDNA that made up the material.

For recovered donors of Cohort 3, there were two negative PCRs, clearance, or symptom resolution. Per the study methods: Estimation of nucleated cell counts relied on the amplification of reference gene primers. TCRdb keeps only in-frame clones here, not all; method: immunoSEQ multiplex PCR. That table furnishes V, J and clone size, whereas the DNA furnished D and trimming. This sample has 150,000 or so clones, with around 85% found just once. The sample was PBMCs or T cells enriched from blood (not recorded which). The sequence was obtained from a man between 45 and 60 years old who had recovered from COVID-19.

CDR3: CASTFPPQDRDYNSPLHF. The CDR3 DNA reads TGTGCCAGTACCTTCCCCCCGCAGGACAGGGACTATAATTCACCCCTCCACTTT. This rearrangement joins TRBV19 to TRBJ1-6; 8 bases are a match to TRBD1. Germline V gives CDR1 LNHDA, CDR2 SQIVND (reference sequence). This CDR3 contains 18 residues. V lost 7 bases to trimming and J lost 3 bases; unmatched junction nucleotides: 14.